This record concerns one T cell receptor (beta chain) sequence. Its target is unknown. Sequencing used immunoSEQ v3.0 at survey level. Some clones are missing from TCRdb's copy, which holds only in-frame ones; the method was immunoSEQ multiplex PCR. The data show about 24,000 clones, about 80% seen once. This entry is derived from a study of long-term antiretroviral therapy in people with HIV. Whole-study findings and limits: CDR3 length ranges were narrower in HIV repertoires than in controls.

The germline V and J ends were trimmed by 0 bases and 8 bases, with 8 bases remaining between them. The CDR3 runs to 13 residues. Germline V gene sequence: CDR1 SGHDT, CDR2 YYEEEE. The sample was unsorted PBMCs, taken 4.4 years after starting antiretroviral therapy. This receptor was obtained from a man aged 25-45 years with HIV. The gene calls are TRBV5-6 and TRBJ1-4, with D unclear. DNA of the CDR3: TGTGCCAGCAGCTTGGGTCGGAGAGAAAAACTGTTTTTT. Translation gives CASSLGRREKLFF.